The source of this T cell receptor (beta chain) is a study of blood T cells in healthy people across ages. Isolation yielded PBMCs, at least 6 million per sample, in every case. Alongside a J-beta primer mix, a sample-barcoded 5' primer served in a second PCR lasting 7 to 11 cycles. A 12-random-nucleotide template-switch adaptor tagged each cDNA molecule. Per sample, CDR3-containing paired-end reads numbered at least 2.5 million. TCRdb reprocessed the 5' RACE reads via MiXCR and lists one record per CDR3 protein. In the table there are about 970,000 distinct CDR3 sequences, roughly 47% of which are singletons. Germline V CDR1 and CDR2: SGHRS, YFSETQ. This CDR3 has 16 residues.

The J gene is TRBJ2-5, the V gene TRBV5-1, with D perhaps TRBD2 (6 bases). The DNA end is more similar to TRBJ2-7, so the J call may be wrong. The specimen sequenced was blood. The TCR comes from a woman in her sixties or seventies in good health. In DNA, the CDR3 is TGCGCCAGCAGCCCACTGTCAGGTAGCGGCACCTACGAGCAGTACTTC. As protein: CASSPLSGSGTYEQYF.